The T cell receptor beta chain described here comes from a study of blood T cell repertoires in COVID-19. Study overall: The study drew acute and convalescent COVID-19 samples from the United States, Italy and Spain. PBMCs, B-cell-depleted T cells, or T cells were the source of the cDNA or gDNA that made up the material.

The data were produced by immunoSEQ multiplex PCR, yet TCRdb's version contains in-frame clones alone and is incomplete. Of about 220,000 clones listed, about three quarters are singletons. The CDR3 consists of 11 residues. V gave up 7 bases and J gave up 11 bases, with 14 bases separating them. Germline CDR1 and CDR2: SGHTA and FQGNSA. The sequence came from a woman aged 65 to 85 with acute or convalescent COVID-19. Sample: peripheral blood. The J gene is TRBJ1-2, the V gene TRBV7-2; D gene unclear. CDR3 DNA: TGTGCCAGCACTTCTACTTCGGAGTACACCTTC. It codes for CASTSTSEYTF. The complete variable domain, with remaining parts taken from reference TRBV7-2 and TRBJ1-2, reads GAGVSQSPSNKVTEKGKDVELRCDPISGHTALYWYRQSLGQGLEFLIYFQGNSAPDKSGLPSDRFSAERTGGSVSTLTIQRTQQEDSAVYLCASTSTSEYTFGSGTRLTVV.